The 2 T cell receptor beta chains listed next were all sequenced from one sample in a study of cytomegalovirus exposure and HLA in healthy donors. The PCR ran on 60 Vbeta and 13 Jbeta primers. The assay was immunoSEQ multiplex PCR, and TCRdb's table has in-frame clones only and misses some. Altogether 45,000 to 60,000 clones are present, 72% being singletons, with the ten largest covering around a tenth. Sequences were obtained from PBMCs. These receptors were taken from a woman in her fifties or sixties in good health and CMV-seronegative.

The chain is built from TRBV6-1 and TRBJ1-1; no firm D call. The germline V and J ends were trimmed by 7 bases and 5 bases, with 20 bases remaining between them. Germline CDR1 reads MNHNS; CDR2 reads SASEGT. The CDR3 runs 15 residues. This CDR3 reads CASNPLAFESTEAFF. The CDR3 DNA sequence: TGTGCCAGCAACCCACTCGCTTTCGAATCTACTGAAGCTTTCTTT.

In this sample, this clone turned up a few times. This chain joins TRBV29-1 and TRBJ2-5, with D possibly matching TRBD2 (5 bases). The V end was cut by 7 bases, the J end by 5 bases, with 14 bases between. The CDR3 has 12 amino acids. CDR1 and CDR2 (germline): SQVTM, ANQGSEA. CDR3: CSAPLGGETQYF. In DNA form, the CDR3 reads TGCAGCGCGCCCCTAGGCGGGGAGACCCAGTACTTC.